This is a list of T cell receptor beta chains from one sample in a study of identical twins. TCRdb analysed the 5' RACE reads with MiXCR anew, one entry per CDR3 protein. The sample carries about 530,000 distinct CDR3 sequences, 20% to 25% recorded once. These data were likewise used in another study, on yellow fever vaccine responses in identical twins.

The sample was CD4+ T cells sorted from blood. Source of these receptors: a woman between 18 and 30 years old in good health. CDR3s include the opening cysteine and the closing phenylalanine or tryptophan. D genes are given only for firm matches. Part of the rows lack a size; the others show once, few, many or a class for expanded clones.

abundance,v_gene,d_gene,j_gene,CDR3aa,CDR3nt
.,TRBV7-3,TRBD2,TRBJ2-3,CASSPTRTSGGHGTDTQYF,TGTGCCAGCAGCCCCACGAGGACTAGCGGGGGTCATGGTACAGATACGCAGTATTTT
few,TRBV12-3/TRBV12-4,.,TRBJ1-2,CASSLVAGGGYTF,TGTGCCAGCAGTTTAGTTGCCGGGGGTGGCTACACCTTC
.,TRBV7-9,.,TRBJ1-2,CASSHKQGWANYGYTF,TGTGCCAGCAGCCATAAGCAGGGATGGGCTAACTATGGCTACACCTTC
few,TRBV12-3/TRBV12-4,TRBD2,TRBJ2-5,CASSLGASGRGETQYF,TGTGCCAGCAGTTTAGGGGCAAGCGGGAGGGGCGAGACCCAGTACTTC
.,TRBV20-1,TRBD2,TRBJ2-5,CSAFSLAEFQETQYF,TGCAGTGCTTTCTCACTAGCGGAGTTCCAAGAGACCCAGTACTTC
.,TRBV5-6,TRBD2,TRBJ2-1,CASSGGRALFDEQFF,TGTGCCAGCAGCGGCGGGAGGGCCTTGTTTGATGAGCAGTTCTTC
few,TRBV7-9,.,TRBJ1-3,CASSITGTLGNTIYF,TGTGCCAGCAGCATAACCGGGACACTTGGAAACACCATATATTTT
few,TRBV29-1,TRBD2,TRBJ2-7,CSVNSPGGAYEQYF,TGCAGCGTCAATTCCCCGGGGGGGGCTTACGAGCAGTACTTC
.,TRBV4-1,TRBD2,TRBJ2-2,CASSQKTGTSEGRGGTGELFF,TGCGCCAGCAGCCAAAAGACCGGGACTAGCGAGGGCCGGGGAGGCACCGGGGAGCTGTTTTTT
few,TRBV5-1,TRBD2,TRBJ2-3,CASSYRTSSRTDTQYF,TGCGCCAGCAGCTATAGGACTAGCAGCCGCACAGATACGCAGTATTTT
.,TRBV11-2,TRBD1,TRBJ1-6,CASRSAGTGRNSPLHF,TGTGCCAGCAGATCAGCCGGGACAGGGAGAAATTCACCCCTCCACTTT
.,TRBV2,.,TRBJ2-3,CASSEALLATQSTDTQYF,TGTGCCAGCAGTGAAGCGCTTCTAGCGACCCAAAGCACAGATACGCAGTATTTT
few,TRBV4-1,.,TRBJ2-3,CASSQDGPGWGREADTQYF,TGCGCCAGCAGCCAAGATGGTCCGGGGTGGGGTCGTGAGGCAGATACGCAGTATTTT
few,TRBV10-3,.,TRBJ1-4,CAISEGTVNEKLFF,TGTGCCATCAGTGAGGGGACCGTTAATGAAAAACTGTTTTTT
.,TRBV20-1,TRBD1,TRBJ1-1,CSAAIRTGGHTEAFF,TGCAGTGCTGCTATACGGACAGGGGGCCACACTGAAGCTTTCTTT
few,TRBV10-3,TRBD1,TRBJ1-1,CAISESGTGNTEAFF,TGTGCCATCAGTGAGAGCGGGACAGGGAACACTGAAGCTTTCTTT
.,TRBV5-1,.,TRBJ2-2,CASSLGVSGQANTGELFF,TGCGCCAGCAGCTTGGGGGTTAGCGGCCAGGCGAACACCGGGGAGCTGTTTTTT
.,TRBV20-1,.,TRBJ2-3,CSAQDAVRSDTQYF,TGCAGTGCCCAGGACGCTGTCAGATCGGATACGCAGTATTTT
.,TRBV6-4,.,TRBJ1-5,CASSEFSNQPQHF,TGTGCCAGCAGTGAATTTAGCAATCAGCCCCAGCATTTT
few,TRBV5-1,.,TRBJ2-3,CASSFNRDTDTQYF,TGCGCCAGCAGCTTCAACAGAGACACAGATACGCAGTATTTT
.,TRBV20-1,.,TRBJ2-1,CSARGSTGNNEQFF,TGCAGTGCTAGGGGATCGACAGGAAACAATGAGCAGTTCTTC